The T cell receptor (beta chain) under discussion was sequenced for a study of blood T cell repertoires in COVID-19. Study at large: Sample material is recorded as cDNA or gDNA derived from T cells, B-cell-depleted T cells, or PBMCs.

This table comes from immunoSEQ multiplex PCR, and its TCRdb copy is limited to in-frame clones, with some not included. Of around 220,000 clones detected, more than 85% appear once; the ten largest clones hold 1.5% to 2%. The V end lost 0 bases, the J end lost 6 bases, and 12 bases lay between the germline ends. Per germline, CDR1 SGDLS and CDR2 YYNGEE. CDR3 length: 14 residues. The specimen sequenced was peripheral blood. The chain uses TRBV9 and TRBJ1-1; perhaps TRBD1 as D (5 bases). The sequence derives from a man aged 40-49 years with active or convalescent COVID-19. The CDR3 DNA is TGTGCCAGCAGCGTAGCGACAGTCGTCCCTGAAGCTTTCTTT. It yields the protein CASSVATVVPEAFF. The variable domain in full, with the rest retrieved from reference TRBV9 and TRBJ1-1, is DSGVTQTPKHLITATGQRVTLRCSPRSGDLSVYWYQQSLDQGLQFLIQYYNGEERAKGNILERFSAQQFPDLHSELNLSSLELGDSALYFCASSVATVVPEAFFGQGTRLTVV.